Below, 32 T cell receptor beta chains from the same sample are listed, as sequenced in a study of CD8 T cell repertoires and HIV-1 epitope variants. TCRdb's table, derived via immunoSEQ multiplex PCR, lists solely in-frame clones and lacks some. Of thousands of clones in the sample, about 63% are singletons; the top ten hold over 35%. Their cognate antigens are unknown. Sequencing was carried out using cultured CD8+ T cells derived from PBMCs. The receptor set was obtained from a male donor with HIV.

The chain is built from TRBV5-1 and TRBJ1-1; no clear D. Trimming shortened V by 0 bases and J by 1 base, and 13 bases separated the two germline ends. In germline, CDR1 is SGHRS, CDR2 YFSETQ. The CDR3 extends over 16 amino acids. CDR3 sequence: CASSLAFSGSNTEAFF. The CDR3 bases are TGCGCCAGCAGCTTGGCCTTCTCTGGGTCGAACACTGAAGCTTTCTTT.

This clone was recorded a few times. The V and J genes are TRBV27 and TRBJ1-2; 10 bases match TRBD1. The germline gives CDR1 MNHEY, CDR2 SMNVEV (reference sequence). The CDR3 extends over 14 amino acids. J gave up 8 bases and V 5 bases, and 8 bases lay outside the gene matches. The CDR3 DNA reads TGTGCCAGCAGTGCGACAGGGGGCTTTGGCGGCTACACCTTC. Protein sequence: CASSATGGFGGYTF.

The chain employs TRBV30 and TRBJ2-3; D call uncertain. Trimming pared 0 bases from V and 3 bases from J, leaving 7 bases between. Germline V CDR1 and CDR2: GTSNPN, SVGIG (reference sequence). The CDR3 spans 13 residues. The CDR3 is CAWSVAVTDTQYF. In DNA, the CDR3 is TGTGCCTGGAGTGTTGCAGTAACAGATACGCAGTATTTT.

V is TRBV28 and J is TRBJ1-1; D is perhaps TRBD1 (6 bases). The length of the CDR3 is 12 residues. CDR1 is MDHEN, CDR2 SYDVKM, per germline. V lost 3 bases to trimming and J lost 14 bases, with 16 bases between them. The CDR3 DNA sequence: TGTGCCAGCAGTTTTCGGAGGACGGGGGGCTTCTTT. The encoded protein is CASSFRRTGGFF.

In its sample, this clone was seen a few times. CDR3 protein: CASSLGVGGGPLEQYF. CDR3 nucleotides: TGTGCCAGCAGCTTAGGCGTGGGGGGGGGACCCCTCGAGCAGTACTTC. The chain employs TRBV7-6 and TRBJ2-7; the match to TRBD2 covers 7 bases. Per the germline V gene, CDR1 is SGHVS and CDR2 is FNYEAQ. J lost 6 bases, V lost 1 base, and 12 bases had no gene match. This CDR3 has 16 residues.

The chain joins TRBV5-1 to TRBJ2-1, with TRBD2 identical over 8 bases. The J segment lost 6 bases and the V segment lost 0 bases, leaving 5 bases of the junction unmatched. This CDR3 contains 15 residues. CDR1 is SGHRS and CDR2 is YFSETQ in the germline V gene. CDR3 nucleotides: TGCGCCAGCAGCTTGGCGGGACTAGGGGGCAATGAGCAGTTCTTC. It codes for CASSLAGLGGNEQFF.

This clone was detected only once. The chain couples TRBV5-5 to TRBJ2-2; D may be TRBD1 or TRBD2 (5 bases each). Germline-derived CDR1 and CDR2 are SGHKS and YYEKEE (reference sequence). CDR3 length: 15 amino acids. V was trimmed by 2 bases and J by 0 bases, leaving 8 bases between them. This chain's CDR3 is CASSFGTANTGELFF. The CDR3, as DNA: TGTGCCAGCAGCTTCGGGACCGCGAACACCGGGGAGCTGTTTTTT.

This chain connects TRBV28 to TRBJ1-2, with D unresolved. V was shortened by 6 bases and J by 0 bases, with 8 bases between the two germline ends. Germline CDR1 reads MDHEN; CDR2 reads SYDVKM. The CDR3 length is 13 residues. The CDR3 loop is CASRASPNYGYTF. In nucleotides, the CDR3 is TGTGCCAGCAGAGCCAGTCCTAACTATGGCTACACCTTC.

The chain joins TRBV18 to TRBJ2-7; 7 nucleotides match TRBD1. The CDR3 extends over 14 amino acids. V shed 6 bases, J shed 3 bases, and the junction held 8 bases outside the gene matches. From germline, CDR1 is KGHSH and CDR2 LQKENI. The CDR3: CASSPGTAYYEQYF. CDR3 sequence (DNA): TGTGCCAGCTCCCCCGGGACAGCTTACTACGAGCAGTACTTC.

This CDR3 is CATTSGSSNQPQHF. The CDR3 DNA is TGTGCCACTACGAGCGGGTCCAGCAATCAGCCCCAGCATTTT. The genes are TRBV15 and TRBJ1-5; D is unresolved. Germline CDR1 LNHNV, CDR2 YYDKDF (reference sequence). The CDR3 consists of 14 residues. Between the trimmed V and J ends, which lost 9 bases and 1 base, there was a span of 13 bases.

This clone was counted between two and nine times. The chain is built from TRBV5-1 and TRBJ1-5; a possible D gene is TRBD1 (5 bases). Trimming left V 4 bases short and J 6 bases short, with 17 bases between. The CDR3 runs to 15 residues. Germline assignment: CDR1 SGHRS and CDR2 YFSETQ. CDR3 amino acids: CASSPTTGTGQPQHF. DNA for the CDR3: TGCGCCAGCAGCCCAACAACCGGGACGGGTCAGCCCCAGCATTTT. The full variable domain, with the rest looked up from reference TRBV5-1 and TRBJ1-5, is KAGVTQTPRYLIKTRGQQVTLSCSPISGHRSVSWYQQTPGQGLQFLFEYFSETQRNKGNFPGRFSGRQFSNSRSEMNVSTLELGDSALYLCASSPTTGTGQPQHFGDGTRLSIL.

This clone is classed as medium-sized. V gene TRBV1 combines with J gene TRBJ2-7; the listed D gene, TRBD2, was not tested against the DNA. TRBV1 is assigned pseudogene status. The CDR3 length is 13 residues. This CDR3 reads CTSSHSLRYEQYF. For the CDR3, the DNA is TGCACCAGCAGCCATTCTCTGCGGTACGAGCAGTACTTC.

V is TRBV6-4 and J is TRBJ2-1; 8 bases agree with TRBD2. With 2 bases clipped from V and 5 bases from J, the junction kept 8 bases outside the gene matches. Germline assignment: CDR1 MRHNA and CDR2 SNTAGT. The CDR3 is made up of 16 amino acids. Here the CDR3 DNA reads TGTGCCAGCAGTGACGCCAGCGGGAGAGGGGACAATGAGCAGTTCTTC. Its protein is CASSDASGRGDNEQFF.

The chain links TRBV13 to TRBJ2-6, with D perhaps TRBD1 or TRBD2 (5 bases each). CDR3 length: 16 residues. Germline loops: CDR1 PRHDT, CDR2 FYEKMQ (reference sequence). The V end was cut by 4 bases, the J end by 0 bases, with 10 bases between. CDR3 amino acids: CASSSGPYSGANVLTF. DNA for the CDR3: TGTGCCAGCAGCTCGGGACCGTACTCTGGGGCCAACGTCCTGACTTTC.

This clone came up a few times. CDR3 sequence reads: CASSATGPEQYF. CDR3 DNA sequence: TGTGCCAGCAGCGCAACAGGACCCGAGCAGTACTTC. V and J are TRBV7-9 and TRBJ2-7; possible D gene TRBD1, 5 bases. The V gene lost 5 bases and the J gene lost 6 bases, with 11 bases spanning the gap. This CDR3 is built from 12 residues. Germline CDR1 is SEHNR and CDR2 is FQNEAQ (reference sequence). The full variable domain, in which reference TRBV7-9 and TRBJ2-7 provide the parts outside the CDR3, is DTGVSQNPRHKITKRGQNVTFRCDPISEHNRLYWYRQTLGQGPEFLTYFQNEAQLEKSRLLSDRFSAERPKGSFSTLEIQRTEQGDSAMYLCASSATGPEQYFGPGTRLTVT.

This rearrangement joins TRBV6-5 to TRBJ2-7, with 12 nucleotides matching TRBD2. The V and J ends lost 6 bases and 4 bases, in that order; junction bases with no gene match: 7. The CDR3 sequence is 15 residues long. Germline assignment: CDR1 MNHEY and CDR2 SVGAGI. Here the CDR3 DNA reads TGTGCCAGCAGCTATTTTGGGACTAGCGGGTACGAGCAGTACTTC. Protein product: CASSYFGTSGYEQYF.

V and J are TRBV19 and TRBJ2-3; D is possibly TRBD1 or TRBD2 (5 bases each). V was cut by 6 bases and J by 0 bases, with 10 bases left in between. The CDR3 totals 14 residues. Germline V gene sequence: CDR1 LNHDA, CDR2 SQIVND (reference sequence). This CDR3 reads CASSRDRSTDTQYF. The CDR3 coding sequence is TGTGCCAGTAGCCGGGACCGTAGCACAGATACGCAGTATTTT.

CDR3: CASSPGLAGDGTQYF. CDR3 DNA sequence: TGTGCCAGCAGCCCAGGACTAGCGGGGGATGGGACCCAGTACTTC. The chain employs TRBV9 and TRBJ2-5; 13 bases align to TRBD2. From germline, CDR1 is SGDLS and CDR2 YYNGEE. The trim removed 4 bases at V and 7 bases at J, leaving 7 bases unmatched. The CDR3 runs to 15 residues.

CDR3 protein: CASSPGQGNTDTQYF. The CDR3 bases are TGTGCCAGCAGCCCAGGACAGGGCAACACAGATACGCAGTATTTT. The rearrangement uses TRBV7-4 and TRBJ2-3; 8 bases align to TRBD1. This CDR3 is built from 15 residues. V shed 5 bases, J shed 2 bases, and the junction held 6 bases outside the gene matches. Per germline, CDR1 SGHVT and CDR2 SQSDAQ.

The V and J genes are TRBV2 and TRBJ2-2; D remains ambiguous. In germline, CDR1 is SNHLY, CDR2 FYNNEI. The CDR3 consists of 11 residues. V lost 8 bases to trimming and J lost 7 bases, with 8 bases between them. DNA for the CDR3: TGTGCCAGCGACCAAGGCGGGGAGCTGTTTTTT. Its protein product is CASDQGGELFF.

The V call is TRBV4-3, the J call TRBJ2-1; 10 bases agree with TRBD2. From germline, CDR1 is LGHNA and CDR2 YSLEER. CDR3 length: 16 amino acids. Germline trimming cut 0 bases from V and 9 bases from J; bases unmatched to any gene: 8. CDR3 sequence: CASSQDTSGGASEQFF. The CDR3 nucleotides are TGCGCCAGCAGCCAAGATACAAGCGGGGGGGCAAGTGAGCAGTTCTTC.

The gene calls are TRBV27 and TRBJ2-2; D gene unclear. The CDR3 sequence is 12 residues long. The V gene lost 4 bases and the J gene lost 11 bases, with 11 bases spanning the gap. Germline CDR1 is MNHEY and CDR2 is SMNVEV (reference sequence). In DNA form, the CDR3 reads TGTGCCAGCAGTTACGATGGAAGTGAGCTGTTTTTT. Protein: CASSYDGSELFF.

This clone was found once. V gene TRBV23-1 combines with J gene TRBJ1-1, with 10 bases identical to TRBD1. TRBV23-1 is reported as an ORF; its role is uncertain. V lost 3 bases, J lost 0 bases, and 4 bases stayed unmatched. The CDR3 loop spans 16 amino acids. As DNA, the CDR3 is TGCGCCAGCAGTCATTCCGGGACAGGGGTGAACACTGAAGCTTTCTTT. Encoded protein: CASSHSGTGVNTEAFF.

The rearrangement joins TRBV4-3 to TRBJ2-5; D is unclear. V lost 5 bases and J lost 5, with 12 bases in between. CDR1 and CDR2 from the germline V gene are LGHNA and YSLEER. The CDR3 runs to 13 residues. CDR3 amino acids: CASSSLLTETQYF. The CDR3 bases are TGCGCCAGCAGCTCCCTTCTCACGGAGACCCAGTACTTC.

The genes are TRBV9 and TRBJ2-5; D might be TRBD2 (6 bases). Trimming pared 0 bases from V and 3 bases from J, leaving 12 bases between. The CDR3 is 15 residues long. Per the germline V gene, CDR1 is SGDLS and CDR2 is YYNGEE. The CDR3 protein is CASSVAGGEEETQYF. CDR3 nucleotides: TGTGCCAGCAGCGTAGCGGGCGGGGAAGAAGAGACCCAGTACTTC.

CDR3 coding DNA: TGTGCCAGCAGTTCACAGGCCTACGAGCAGTACTTC. This gives the protein CASSSQAYEQYF. The J gene is TRBJ2-7, the V gene TRBV6-5; tentative D call: TRBD1 (5 bases). The V end was cut by 4 bases, the J end by 2 bases, with 6 bases between. Per the germline V gene, CDR1 is MNHEY and CDR2 is SVGAGI. There are 12 residues in the CDR3.

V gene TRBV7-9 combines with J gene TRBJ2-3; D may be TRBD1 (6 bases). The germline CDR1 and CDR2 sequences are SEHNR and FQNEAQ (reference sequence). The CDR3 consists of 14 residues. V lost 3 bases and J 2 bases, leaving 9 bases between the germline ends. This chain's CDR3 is CASSFTGNTDTQYF. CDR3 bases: TGTGCCAGCAGCTTCACAGGGAACACAGATACGCAGTATTTT.

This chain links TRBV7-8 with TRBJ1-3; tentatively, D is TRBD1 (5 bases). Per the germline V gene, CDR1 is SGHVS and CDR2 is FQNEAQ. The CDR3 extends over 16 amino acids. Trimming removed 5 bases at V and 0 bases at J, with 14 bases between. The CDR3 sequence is CASSPQDGPSGNTIYF. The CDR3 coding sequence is TGTGCCAGCAGCCCACAGGACGGGCCCTCTGGAAACACCATATATTTT.

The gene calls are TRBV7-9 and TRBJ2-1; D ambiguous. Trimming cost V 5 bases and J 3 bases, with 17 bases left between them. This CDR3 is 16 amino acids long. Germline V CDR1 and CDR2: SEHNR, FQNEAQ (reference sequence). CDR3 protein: CASSLQPAFYYNEQFF. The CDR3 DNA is TGTGCCAGCAGCCTCCAACCGGCCTTTTACTACAATGAGCAGTTCTTC. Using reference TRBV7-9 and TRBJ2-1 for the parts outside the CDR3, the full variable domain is DTGVSQNPRHKITKRGQNVTFRCDPISEHNRLYWYRQTLGQGPEFLTYFQNEAQLEKSRLLSDRFSAERPKGSFSTLEIQRTEQGDSAMYLCASSLQPAFYYNEQFFGPGTRLTVL.

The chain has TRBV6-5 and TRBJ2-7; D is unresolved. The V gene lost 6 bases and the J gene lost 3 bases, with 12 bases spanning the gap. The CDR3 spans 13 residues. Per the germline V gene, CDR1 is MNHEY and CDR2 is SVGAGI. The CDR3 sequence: CASRLQRNYEQYF. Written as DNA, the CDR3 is TGTGCCAGCAGGCTACAGAGGAACTACGAGCAGTACTTC.

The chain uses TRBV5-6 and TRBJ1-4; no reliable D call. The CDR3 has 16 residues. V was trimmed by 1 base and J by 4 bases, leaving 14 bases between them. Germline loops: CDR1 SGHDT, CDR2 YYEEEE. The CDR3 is CASSLTYDGDNEKLFF. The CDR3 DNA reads TGTGCCAGCAGCTTGACTTACGACGGGGATAATGAAAAACTGTTTTTT. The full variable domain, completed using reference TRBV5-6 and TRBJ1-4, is DAGVTQSPTHLIKTRGQQVTLRCSPKSGHDTVSWYQQALGQGPQFIFQYYEEEERQRGNFPDRFSGHQFPNYSSELNVNALLLGDSALYLCASSLTYDGDNEKLFFGSGTQLSVL.

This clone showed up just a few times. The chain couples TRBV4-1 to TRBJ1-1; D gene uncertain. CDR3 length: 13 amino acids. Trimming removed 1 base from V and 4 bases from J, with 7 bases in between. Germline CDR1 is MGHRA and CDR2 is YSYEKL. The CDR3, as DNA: TGCGCCAGCAGCCAAGGAGGGAGCACTGAAGCTTTCTTT. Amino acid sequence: CASSQGGSTEAFF.